The T cell receptor beta chain described here comes from a study of graft-versus-host responses after intestinal transplantation. Across the study: Isolated intestinal, liver-intestinal, or multivisceral transplants had been given to the recipients. All of the recipients had induction that used anti-thymocyte globulin, then tacrolimus and steroids for 2 to 3 years. Study-level points and caveats: The recipient marrow held GvH clones, and some of them showed up first in ileum or blood. Early post-transplant HvG declines tracked with peak circulating GvH clone levels.

The CDR3 contains 15 residues. V lost 5 bases, J lost 1 base, and 6 bases stayed unmatched. In germline, CDR1 is MNHEY, CDR2 SVGAGI. The table came from immunoSEQ multiplex PCR; TCRdb's copy has only in-frame clones and leaves some out. The sample lists around 100,000 clones, approximately 93% occurring once. On this clone: No antigen is known for it.

The origin of this receptor is a human donor who was the organ donor for an intestinal transplant. This material consisted of unstimulated CD8+ T cells sorted from spleen or lymph node cells, taken before transplant. This chain joins TRBV6-5 and TRBJ2-3; 7 bases fit TRBD1. The CDR3 is CASSTRTGRTDTQYF. Here the CDR3 DNA reads TGTGCCAGCAGTACGCGGACAGGACGCACAGATACGCAGTATTTT.